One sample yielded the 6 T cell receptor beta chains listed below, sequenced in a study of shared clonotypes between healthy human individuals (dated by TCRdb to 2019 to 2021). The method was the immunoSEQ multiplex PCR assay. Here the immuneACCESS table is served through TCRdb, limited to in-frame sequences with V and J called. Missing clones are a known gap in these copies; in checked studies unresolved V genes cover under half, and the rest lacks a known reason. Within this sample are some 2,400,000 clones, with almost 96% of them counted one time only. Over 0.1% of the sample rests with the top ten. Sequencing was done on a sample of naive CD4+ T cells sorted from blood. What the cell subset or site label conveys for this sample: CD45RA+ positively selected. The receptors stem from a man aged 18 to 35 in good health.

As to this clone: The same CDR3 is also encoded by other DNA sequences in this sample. CDR3 nucleotide sequence: TGTGCCAGCAGCTCGACAGCCTACGAGCAGTACTTC. This gives the protein CASSSTAYEQYF. The chain recombines TRBV28 with TRBJ2-7, with a weak D call TRBD1 (5 bases). With 6 bases removed from V and 2 bases from J, the gap between germline ends came to 8 bases. This CDR3 comprises 12 residues. Germline CDR1 and CDR2: MDHEN and SYDVKM.

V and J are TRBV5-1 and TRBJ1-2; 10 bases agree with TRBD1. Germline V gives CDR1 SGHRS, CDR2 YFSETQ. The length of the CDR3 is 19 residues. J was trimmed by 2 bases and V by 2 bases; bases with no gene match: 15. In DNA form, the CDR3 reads TGCGCCAGCAGCTTTACTTTGGACAGGGGGTACAGTTTGAACTATGGCTACACCTTC. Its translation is CASSFTLDRGYSLNYGYTF.

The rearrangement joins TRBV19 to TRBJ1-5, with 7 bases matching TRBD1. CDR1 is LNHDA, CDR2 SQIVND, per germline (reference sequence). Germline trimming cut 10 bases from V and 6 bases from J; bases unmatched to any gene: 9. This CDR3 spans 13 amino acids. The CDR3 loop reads CATRDRALQPQHF. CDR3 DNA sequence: TGTGCCACTAGAGACAGGGCCCTTCAGCCCCAGCATTTT.

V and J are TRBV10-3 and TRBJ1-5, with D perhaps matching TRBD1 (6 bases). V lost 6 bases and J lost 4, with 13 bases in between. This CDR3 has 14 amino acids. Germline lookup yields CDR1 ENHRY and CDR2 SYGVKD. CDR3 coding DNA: TGTGCCATCAGCAGTACAGGGAGAAATCAGCCCCAGCATTTT. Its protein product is CAISSTGRNQPQHF.

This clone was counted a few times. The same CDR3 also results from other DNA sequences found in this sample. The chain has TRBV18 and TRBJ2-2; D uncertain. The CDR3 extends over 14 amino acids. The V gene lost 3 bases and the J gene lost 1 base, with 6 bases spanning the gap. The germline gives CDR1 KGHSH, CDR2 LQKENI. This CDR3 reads CASSPGGNTGELFF. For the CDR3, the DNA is TGTGCCAGCTCACCGGGCGGGAACACCGGGGAGCTGTTTTTT.

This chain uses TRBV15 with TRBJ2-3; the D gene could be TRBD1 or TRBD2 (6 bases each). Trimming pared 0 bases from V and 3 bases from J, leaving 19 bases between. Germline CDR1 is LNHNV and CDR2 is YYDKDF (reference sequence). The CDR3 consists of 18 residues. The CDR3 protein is CATSRESLWGAKTDTQYF. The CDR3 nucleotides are TGTGCCACCAGCAGAGAGTCCCTATGGGGGGCTAAGACAGATACGCAGTATTTT. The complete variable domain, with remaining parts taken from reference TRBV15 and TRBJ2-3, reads DAMVIQNPRYQVTQFGKPVTLSCSQTLNHNVMYWYQQKSSQAPKLLFHYYDKDFNNEADTPDNFQSRRPNTSFCFLDIRSPGLGDTAMYLCATSRESLWGAKTDTQYFGPGTRLTVL.